Shown below are 18 T cell receptor beta chains from a single sample sequenced in a study of T cells in Graves' hyperthyroidism and ophthalmopathy. TCR beta CDR3 regions were amplified from RNA. Initially, a first-round RT-PCR of the TCR CDR3 employed the HTBI primer set. TCRdb redid the calling of the multiplex PCR reads with MiXCR, one entry per CDR3 protein. The sample yields 340,000 or so distinct CDR3 sequences, 18% seen once. Sequencing was carried out using blood. The receptors were gathered from a woman aged 45 to 65 with Graves' hyperthyroidism.

The chain is built from TRBV6-1 and TRBJ1-2; D is unresolved. Germline CDR1 and CDR2: MNHNS and SASEGT. This CDR3 spans 13 amino acids. Trimming shortened V by 6 bases and J by 5 bases, and 13 bases separated the two germline ends. CDR3 protein: CASSTRTRYGYTF. In DNA form, the CDR3 reads TGTGCCAGCAGCACTAGAACAAGATATGGCTACACCTTC.

CDR3 sequence reads: CASSSVQNTEAFF. The CDR3 DNA reads as TGTGCCAGCAGTTCGGTTCAGAACACTGAAGCTTTCTTT. The chain uses TRBV2 and TRBJ1-1; D not resolved. In germline, CDR1 is SNHLY, CDR2 FYNNEI. There are 13 residues in the CDR3. With 5 bases removed from V and 1 base from J, the gap between germline ends came to 8 bases.

The chain is built from TRBV11-2 and TRBJ2-2; 12 nucleotides line up with TRBD2. The V gene end was trimmed by 6 bases and the J gene end by 3 bases; junction bases not matched to a gene: 5. Germline V gene data show CDR1 as SGHAT and CDR2 as FQNNGV. This CDR3 region has 16 residues. CDR3 nucleotides: TGTGCCAGCAGGCTAGCGGGAGGGTATGACACCGGGGAGCTGTTTTTT. Translated, it gives CASRLAGGYDTGELFF.

There are a few counts of this clonotype. This chain uses TRBV18 with TRBJ2-2; D gene unclear. Trimming took 0 bases from V and 0 from J, leaving 14 bases between them. The CDR3 is 18 residues long. The germline V gene encodes CDR1 KGHSH and CDR2 LQKENI. CDR3 bases: TGTGCCAGCTCACCACCGAACTACCTCCCCTCGAACACCGGGGAGCTGTTTTTT. Its translation: CASSPPNYLPSNTGELFF.

The sample holds many counts of this clonotype. V gene TRBV20-1 combines with J gene TRBJ2-1; D perhaps matches TRBD2 (5 bases). V lost 6 bases, J lost 4 bases, and 16 bases lay in between. The CDR3 runs to 14 residues. Germline V gene data show CDR1 as DFQATT and CDR2 as SNEGSKA (reference sequence). The CDR3 sequence: CSARLIGEYNEQFF. CDR3 nucleotides: TGCAGTGCCAGACTAATTGGAGAATACAATGAGCAGTTCTTC.

There are a few counts of this clonotype. The DNA of the CDR3 is TGCAGCGTCTGGACAGGGGCTGGGGAAAAACTGTTTTTT. Translation: CSVWTGAGEKLFF. The chain joins TRBV29-1 to TRBJ1-4; 9 nucleotides line up with TRBD1. Trimming cost V 6 bases and J 8 bases; bases outside gene matches: 7. The germline CDR1 and CDR2 sequences are SQVTM and ANQGSEA. This CDR3 is built from 13 residues.

Note on this clonotype: A much larger clone is a single base away; this may be a read error. The V and J genes are TRBV3-1 and TRBJ2-7, with D perhaps given as TRBD1 or TRBD2 (5 bases each). Germline-derived CDR1 and CDR2 are LGHDT and YNNKEL (reference sequence). This CDR3 has 15 residues. The chain's CDR3 is CASSQITGLYYERYF. CDR3 nucleotide sequence: TGTGCCAGCAGCCAAATAACAGGACTCTACTACGAGCGGTACTTC.

This rearrangement joins TRBV7-3 to TRBJ2-3; TRBD2 is a possible D gene (6 bases). Per the germline V gene, CDR1 is SGHTA and CDR2 is FQGTGA. Between the trimmed V and J ends, which lost 2 bases and 7 bases, there was a span of 16 bases. The CDR3 consists of 15 residues. This CDR3 is CASSLGLEGLNTQYF. The CDR3 DNA reads TGTGCCAGCAGCTTAGGGTTGGAGGGGCTGAATACGCAGTATTTT.

The table lists this clonotype with many counts. This chain uses TRBV11-2 with TRBJ2-1; 8 bases agree with TRBD1. Trimming took 1 base from V and 13 from J; bases not matched to a gene: 6. Germline V lookup: CDR1 SGHAT, CDR2 FQNNGV. The CDR3 is 13 residues long. The CDR3 loop is CASSLGETGAQFF. CDR3 in DNA: TGTGCCAGCAGCTTAGGGGAGACAGGGGCTCAGTTCTTC.

Many counts were recorded for this clonotype. The chain uses TRBV2 and TRBJ2-5; 9 nucleotides match TRBD2. This CDR3 has 16 amino acids. CDR1 is SNHLY and CDR2 is FYNNEI in the germline V gene. Trimming removed 7 bases from V and 2 bases from J; junction bases left unmatched: 11. DNA for the CDR3: TGTGCCAGCACCCGAGGTAGCGGGGGACTTCAAGAGACCCAGTACTTC. It specifies CASTRGSGGLQETQYF.

This clonotype was picked up a small number of times. J is TRBJ2-1 and V is TRBV6-1, with TRBD1 matching 7 bases. The germline gives CDR1 MNHNS, CDR2 SASEGT. The V and J ends lost 11 bases and 4 bases, in that order; junction bases with no gene match: 5. The CDR3 is 12 amino acids. CDR3 nucleotides: TGTGCCGGCCGGGACAGTTACAATGAGCAGTTCTTC. This codes for CAGRDSYNEQFF.

This clonotype was seen a few times. This rearrangement joins TRBV7-6 to TRBJ1-2, with a weak D call TRBD1 (5 bases). Trimming pared 2 bases from V and 4 bases from J, leaving 8 bases between. This CDR3 comprises 13 residues. Germline V gene data show CDR1 as SGHVS and CDR2 as FNYEAQ. The CDR3 is CASSLTTGYGYTF. CDR3 in DNA: TGTGCCAGCAGCTTAACAACAGGCTATGGCTACACCTTC.

V and J are TRBV6-1 and TRBJ1-6; possible D gene TRBD1, 5 bases. V dropped 4 bases and J dropped 7 bases, with 11 bases sitting between them. Germline V gene data show CDR1 as MNHNS and CDR2 as SASEGT. This CDR3 has 14 amino acids. The CDR3 reads CASSVRESNSPLHF. The CDR3 DNA follows: TGTGCCAGCAGTGTCAGGGAAAGCAATTCACCCCTCCACTTT.

This clonotype was seen only a few times. The chain links TRBV12-3 or TRBV12-4 to TRBJ2-5; a possible D gene is TRBD2 (6 bases). V was clipped by 5 bases and J by 5 bases, with 12 bases between them. The CDR3 is 13 residues long. CDR3 in DNA: TGTGCCAGCAGTCGGAGGGACGGGGAGACCCAGTACTTC. As protein: CASSRRDGETQYF.

This clonotype was recorded a few times. The chain links TRBV7-6 to TRBJ2-1; D is possibly TRBD1 (6 bases). The germline V and J ends were trimmed by 2 bases and 7 bases, with 12 bases remaining between them. The CDR3 consists of 14 residues. Germline CDR1 SGHVS, CDR2 FNYEAQ. The CDR3 protein is CASSLFLGGNEQFF. In DNA, the CDR3 is TGTGCCAGCAGCTTATTCCTAGGGGGAAATGAGCAGTTCTTC.

This clonotype was seen many times. The rearrangement joins TRBV6-1 to TRBJ2-7; TRBD1 matches at 7 bases. The CDR3 has 15 residues. Germline CDR1 and CDR2: MNHNS and SASEGT. Trimming at V came to 5 bases and at J to 1 base, leaving 8 bases not matched to a gene. The CDR3 DNA reads as TGTGCCAGCAGTCTCCGACAGGGTGGATCCTACGAGCAGTACGTC. Its protein is CASSLRQGGSYEQYV.

The J gene is TRBJ1-1, the V gene TRBV6-1; a weak D match, TRBD1 (5 bases). Germline V lookup: CDR1 MNHNS, CDR2 SASEGT. Trimming took 10 bases from V and 8 from J, leaving 17 bases between them. The length of the CDR3 is 12 residues. CDR3 in amino acids: CATHPGRREAFF. As DNA, the CDR3 is TGTGCCACCCACCCGGGACGGCGAGAAGCTTTCTTT.

This clonotype was counted ten times or more. The chain has TRBV15 and TRBJ1-6; the D is unclear. The CDR3 totals 14 residues. V lost 3 bases and J 8 bases, leaving 11 bases between the germline ends. In germline, CDR1 is LNHNV, CDR2 YYDKDF (reference sequence). In DNA form, the CDR3 reads TGTGCCACCAGCAGCTACATTCCCGATTCACCCCTCCACTTT. It is translated as CATSSYIPDSPLHF. The entire variable domain, with the rest obtained from reference TRBV15 and TRBJ1-6, is as follows: DAMVIQNPRYQVTQFGKPVTLSCSQTLNHNVMYWYQQKSSQAPKLLFHYYDKDFNNEADTPDNFQSRRPNTSFCFLDIRSPGLGDTAMYLCATSSYIPDSPLHFGNGTRLTVT.